These 3 T cell receptor beta chains were sequenced from one sample in a study of blood T cell repertoires in COVID-19. The repertoire was sequenced with immunoSEQ multiplex PCR; TCRdb's copy has only in-frame clones and lacks some. Seen here are 200,000 to 300,000 clones, 80% to 85% observed once, and the top ten hold 4.2%. The specimen sequenced was peripheral blood. All receptors derive from a man in his sixties with acute or convalescent COVID-19.

The CDR3 nucleotides are TGTGCCAGCAGAATATCTAAGGGGTATAATTCACCCCTCCACTTT. It translates to CASRISKGYNSPLHF. The chain couples TRBV2 to TRBJ1-6; the D gene is possibly TRBD1 (5 bases). The CDR3 length is 15 residues. Trimming took 6 bases from V and 4 from J, leaving 13 bases between them. Germline V gene data show CDR1 as SNHLY and CDR2 as FYNNEI.

The J gene is TRBJ1-6, the V gene TRBV6-5, with D unclear. V was trimmed by 0 bases and J by 6 bases, leaving 9 bases between them. Germline V gene sequence: CDR1 MNHEY, CDR2 SVGAGI. This CDR3 has 15 residues. This chain's CDR3 is CASSYSRVVNSPLHF. CDR3 nucleotides: TGTGCCAGCAGTTACTCGAGGGTCGTTAATTCACCCCTCCACTTT.

This clone has a single count. This CDR3 is CSVEDAGRAHNEQFF. Written as DNA, the CDR3 is TGCAGCGTTGAAGATGCCGGGCGGGCCCACAATGAGCAGTTCTTC. The genes are TRBV29-1 and TRBJ2-1, with D perhaps matching TRBD2 (5 bases). The V and J ends lost 0 bases and 5 bases respectively, with 14 bases between them. The CDR3 consists of 15 residues. Germline V CDR1 and CDR2: SQVTM, ANQGSEA.